This TCR beta chain originates from a study of cytomegalovirus exposure and HLA in healthy donors. Study overall: Researchers found that roughly 77% of some 400 genotyped donors fell within the Caucasian-associated ancestry cluster.

Turning to this clone: Its specificity is unknown.

Use of 60 Vbeta and 13 Jbeta primers characterized the PCR. TCRdb's copy holds only in-frame clones and misses some; the assay was immunoSEQ multiplex PCR. The sample holds approximately 190,000 clones; approximately 78% are singletons and the top ten take under 0.9%. The CDR3 length is 16 residues. Trimming pared 7 bases from V and 2 bases from J, leaving 21 bases between. CDR1 and CDR2 from the germline V gene are SQVTM and ANQGSEA. The study, taken as a whole, reports: The listing of roughly 160 TCR beta chains classed them as cytomegalovirus-associated. Association of a missense DCLRE1C variant with TCR beta V- and J-gene trimming was reported in a later analysis.

The clonotype comes from a young woman in good health and CMV-seronegative. The chain links TRBV29-1 to TRBJ2-1, with D maybe TRBD1 (6 bases). Source material: PBMCs. The CDR3 reads CSAEDFAGETYNEQFF. CDR3 coding DNA: TGCAGCGCAGAGGATTTTGCAGGGGAAACCTACAATGAGCAGTTCTTC.